The sequence of this TCR beta chain was determined in a study of T cells in Graves' hyperthyroidism and ophthalmopathy. Broader study findings: Ophthalmopathy got predicted by the model a median approximately 6 months before its onset.

TCR beta CDR3 regions were amplified from RNA. Initially, a first-round RT-PCR of the TCR CDR3 employed the HTBI primer set. TCRdb recomputed calls from the multiplex PCR reads with MiXCR, one row per CDR3 protein. This sample has hundreds of thousands of distinct CDR3 sequences, with more than 30% found just once. V was clipped by 6 bases and J by 7 bases, with 18 bases between them. The CDR3 length is 15 residues. Germline V gene sequence: CDR1 SNHLY, CDR2 FYNNEI. On this clonotype: Its antigen is unidentified.

The TCR comes from a man aged 18 to 29 with Graves' hyperthyroidism. The rearrangement joins TRBV2 to TRBJ2-2; D might be TRBD2 (6 bases). Sequencing input: blood. The CDR3 reads CASSDGGQGGGELFF. Written as DNA, the CDR3 is TGTGCCAGCAGCGACGGAGGGCAGGGAGGCGGGGAGCTGTTTTTT.